This T cell receptor (beta chain) was found in a study of blood T cell repertoires in COVID-19. Study summary: PBMCs, B-cell-depleted T cells, or T cells provided the cDNA or gDNA that made up the material.

Original processing notes: Reference gene primer amplification in the assay estimated nucleated cell counts. Measured with immunoSEQ multiplex PCR; TCRdb has only the in-frame clones, and not every one. From that table come the V and J calls and clone size; the DNA was used to work out D and trimming. The sample holds approximately 200,000 clones; 87% are singletons and the top ten take 2% to 2.5%. In terms of age and location, participants ranged from about 18 to 100 years and lived in roughly 22 US areas. Specimen: PBMCs or T cells enriched from blood (not recorded which). The sequence came from a woman in her twenties or thirties who had recovered from COVID-19.

CDR3 sequence (DNA): TGTGCCAGCAGCTGGAGGGGCAATCAGCCCCAGCATTTT. As protein: CASSWRGNQPQHF. The chain links TRBV7-2 to TRBJ1-5; D not certain. V lost 4 bases and J lost 2, with 6 bases in between. The CDR3 length is 13 residues. The germline gives CDR1 SGHTA, CDR2 FQGNSA.